This TCR beta chain came from a study of cytotoxic CD8 clonotypes in ibrutinib-treated CLL. Turning to the study itself: Patients: eleven to twelve relapsed/refractory, about 14 treatment-naive, 17 to 18 IGHV unmutated. Responses: roughly 25 partial, 2 complete; after median around 70 months, around 14 stayed remitted, 12 progressed.

This CDR3 has 12 amino acids. Germline CDR1 LNHNV, CDR2 YYDKDF (reference sequence). Concerning this clone itself: Germline and junction disagree at one end, which may indicate a read error.

The table came from immunoSEQ multiplex PCR; TCRdb's copy has only in-frame clones and leaves some out. In the table there are approximately 340,000 clones, under 70% of which are singletons. The chain recombines TRBV15 with TRBJ2-5, with D possibly being TRBD1 (5 bases). The TCR originated in a human donor with chronic lymphocytic leukemia. Sequenced here: PBMCs, sampled after 36 months of ibrutinib treatment. The CDR3 DNA sequence: TGTGCCACCAGCAGAGATGGACACCCAAAGGACTTC. Translating it yields CATSRDGHPKDF.